The 2 T cell receptor beta chains listed next were all sequenced from one sample in a study of OX40 agonist ivuxolimab in advanced cancers. Profiled with immunoSEQ multiplex PCR; TCRdb holds only in-frame clones, not every one. Of 90,000 to 100,000 clones detected, about 90% appear once; the ten largest clones hold around 0.16%. The sample here was CD4+ or CD8+ T cells sorted from blood, taken in a trial of the OX40 agonist ivuxolimab. These receptors all come from an adult with an advanced solid tumor such as melanoma, head and neck, liver or kidney cancer.

The chain is built from TRBV18 and TRBJ2-7, with 8 bases identical to TRBD1. The germline CDR1 and CDR2 sequences are KGHSH and LQKENI. The CDR3 is made up of 13 amino acids. Trimming at V came to 3 bases and at J to 6 bases, leaving 4 bases not matched to a gene. CDR3 coding DNA: TGTGCCAGCTCACCGACAGGGGCGGGCGAGCAGTACTTC. Translated, it gives CASSPTGAGEQYF.

V and J are TRBV4-2 and TRBJ2-7; D not resolved. This CDR3 region has 16 residues. Germline loops: CDR1 LGHNA, CDR2 YNFKEQ. Trimming took off 0 bases at V and 2 bases at J, with 14 bases between the two ends. This CDR3 is CASSQEGRTATYEQYF. CDR3 coding DNA: TGTGCCAGCAGCCAAGAGGGCCGGACGGCAACCTACGAGCAGTACTTC.